The source of this T cell receptor (beta chain) is a study of shared clonotypes between healthy human individuals. Some clones are missing from TCRdb's copy, which holds only in-frame ones; the method was immunoSEQ multiplex PCR. The sample carries some 380,000 clones, roughly 96% recorded once. The length of the CDR3 is 14 residues. The germline gives CDR1 SGHRS, CDR2 YFSETQ. The V gene lost 2 bases and the J gene lost 3 bases, with 10 bases spanning the gap. This clonotype was sampled from a man aged 25-45 years in good health. This sequence joins TRBV5-1 and TRBJ2-3; D call uncertain. Sequencing input: memory CD8+ T cells sorted from blood. This sample's subset: CD45RO+ cells pooled with CCR7-negative TemRA cells. DNA for the CDR3: TGCGCCAGCAGCTTCGACGTTTCAACAGATACGCAGTATTTT. Protein product: CASSFDVSTDTQYF. Complete variable domain (other parts from reference TRBV5-1 and TRBJ2-3): KAGVTQTPRYLIKTRGQQVTLSCSPISGHRSVSWYQQTPGQGLQFLFEYFSETQRNKGNFPGRFSGRQFSNSRSEMNVSTLELGDSALYLCASSFDVSTDTQYFGPGTRLTVL.